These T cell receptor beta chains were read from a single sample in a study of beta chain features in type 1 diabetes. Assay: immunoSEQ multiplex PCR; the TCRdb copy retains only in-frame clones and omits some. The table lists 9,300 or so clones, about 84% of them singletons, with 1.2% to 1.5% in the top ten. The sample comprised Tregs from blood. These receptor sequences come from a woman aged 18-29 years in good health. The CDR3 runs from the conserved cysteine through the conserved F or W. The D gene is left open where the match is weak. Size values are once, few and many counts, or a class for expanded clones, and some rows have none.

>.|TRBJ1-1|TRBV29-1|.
TGCAGCGTAGGACAGCCCCCGCTACCTGAAGCTTTCTTT
CSVGQPPLPEAFF
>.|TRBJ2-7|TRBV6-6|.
TGTGCCAGCTCGCTTGTCCGGTCGGGTTACGAGCAGTACTTC
CASSLVRSGYEQYF
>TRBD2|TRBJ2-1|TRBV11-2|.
TGTGCCAGCAGCCCCGGGACTAGAAGATATAATGAGCAGTTCTTC
CASSPGTRRYNEQFF
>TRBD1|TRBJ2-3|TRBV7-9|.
TGTGCCAGCAGCCCCTGGACAGGGTTGGACAAGGTGAATACGCAGTATTTT
CASSPWTGLDKVNTQYF
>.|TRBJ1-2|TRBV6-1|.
TGTGCCAGCAGTTTATCAGGGATTAACTATGGCTACACCTTC
CASSLSGINYGYTF
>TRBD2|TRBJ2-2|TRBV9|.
TGTGCCAGCAGCGTCCTAGCGGGGAACACCGGGGAGCTGTTTTTT
CASSVLAGNTGELFF
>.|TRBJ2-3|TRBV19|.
TGTGCCAGTAGAACCGGAGGGAGAGGTCCCCTGAGCACAGATACGCAGTATTTT
CASRTGGRGPLSTDTQYF
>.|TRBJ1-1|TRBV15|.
TGTGCCACCAGCAGAGAACTATCAGGTTTAGGCGTGGAGGGCACTGAAGCTTTCTTT
CATSRELSGLGVEGTEAFF
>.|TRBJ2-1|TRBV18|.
TGTGCCAGCTCACCTTTTGTCCCGCGGCGAGACAATGAGCAGTTCTTC
CASSPFVPRRDNEQFF
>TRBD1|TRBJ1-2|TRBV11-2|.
TGTGCCAGCAGCTTGGGGCAGGGGGCTTATGGCTACACCTTC
CASSLGQGAYGYTF
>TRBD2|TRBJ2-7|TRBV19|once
TGTGCCAGTAGGACTAGCGGGAGTGGGACCTACGAGCAGTACTTC
CASRTSGSGTYEQYF
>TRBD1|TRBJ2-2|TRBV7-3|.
TGTGCCAGCAGCTTAACACCGTTGGACAGGGGGTTTCGTGTATCCGGGGAGCTGTTTTTT
CASSLTPLDRGFRVSGELFF
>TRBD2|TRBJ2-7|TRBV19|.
TGTGCCAGTAGTCCTACCGGGACTAGCGTCTACGAGCAGTACTTC
CASSPTGTSVYEQYF
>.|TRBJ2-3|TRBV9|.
TGTGCCAGCAGCCCCAGGGTTGGCGCAGATACGCAGTATTTT
CASSPRVGADTQYF
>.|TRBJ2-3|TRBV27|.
TGTGCCAGCAGTTTATCAGGATTGACACATACGCAGTATTTT
CASSLSGLTHTQYF
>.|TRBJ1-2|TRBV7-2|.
TGTGCCAGCAGCTTAGCGCGGGGAGGGGGAAAAGGGAACTATGGCTACACCTTC
CASSLARGGGKGNYGYTF
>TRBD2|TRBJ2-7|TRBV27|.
TGTGCCAGCAGCCCCCTGGGAGGGGAGCAGTACTTC
CASSPLGGEQYF
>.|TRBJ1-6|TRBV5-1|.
TGCGCCAGCAGCTTGAACTTGAATTCACCCCTCCACTTT
CASSLNLNSPLHF
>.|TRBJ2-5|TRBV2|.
TGTGCCAGCAGGGCCCGGGACCAGTACTTC
CASRARDQYF
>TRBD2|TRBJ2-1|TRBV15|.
TGTGCCACCAGCATGGGGGGGGGTAGCGGGACCGATGAGCAGTTCTTC
CATSMGGGSGTDEQFF
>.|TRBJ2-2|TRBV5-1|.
TGCGCCAGCAGCTTGCACAAGAACACCGGGGAGCTGTTTTTT
CASSLHKNTGELFF
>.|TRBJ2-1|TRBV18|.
TGTGCCAGCTCACCGCGACTTAACAATGAGCAGTTCTTC
CASSPRLNNEQFF
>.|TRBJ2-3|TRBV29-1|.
TGCAGCGTTTCGCTCCGGGGGGCGCAGTCAGATACGCAGTATTTT
CSVSLRGAQSDTQYF
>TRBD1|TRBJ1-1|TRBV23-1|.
TGCGCCAGCAGTCCACCGGGACAGGGCGTTTTGAACACTGAAGCTTTCTTT
CASSPPGQGVLNTEAFF
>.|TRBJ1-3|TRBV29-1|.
TGCAGCGTCGCGGCTCTCTCTGGAAACACCATATATTTT
CSVAALSGNTIYF
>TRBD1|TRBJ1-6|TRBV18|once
TGTGCCAGCTCACCTCTCGGGACAGGGAAGGATTCACCCCTCCACTTT
CASSPLGTGKDSPLHF
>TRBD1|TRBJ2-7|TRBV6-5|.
TGTGCCAGCCCATGGACAGGGGACTACGAGCAGTACTTC
CASPWTGDYEQYF
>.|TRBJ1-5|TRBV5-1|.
TGCGCCAGCAGCCCAGGCAGCAATCAGCCCCAGCATTTT
CASSPGSNQPQHF
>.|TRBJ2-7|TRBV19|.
TGTGCCAGTAGTATCCGAGCGGAAGGTTACGAGCAGTACTTC
CASSIRAEGYEQYF
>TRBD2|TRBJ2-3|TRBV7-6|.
TGTGCCAGCAGCTTGAGGCCTAGCGGGAGTACTACAGATACGCAGTATTTT
CASSLRPSGSTTDTQYF
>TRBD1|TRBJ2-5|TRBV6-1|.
TGTGCCAGCATAAACCGGGACAGTCAAGAGACCCAGTACTTC
CASINRDSQETQYF
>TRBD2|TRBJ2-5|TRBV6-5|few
TGTGCCAGCAGTTTCAGCGGGAGGGCCTGGAAGGAGACCCAGTACTTC
CASSFSGRAWKETQYF
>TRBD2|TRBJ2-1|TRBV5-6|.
TGTGCCAGCAGAAGACTAGCCGAGCAGTTCTTC
CASRRLAEQFF
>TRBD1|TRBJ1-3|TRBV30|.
TGTGCCTGGGACAGGGGGCTAGAAAACACCATATATTTT
CAWDRGLENTIYF
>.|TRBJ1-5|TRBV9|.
TGTGCCAGCAGCCGGGGTGGTTATAGCAATCAGCCCCAGCATTTT
CASSRGGYSNQPQHF
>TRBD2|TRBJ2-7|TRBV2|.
TGTGCCAGCAGCGTGGTGATAGCGGGGCTCTACGAGCAGTACTTC
CASSVVIAGLYEQYF
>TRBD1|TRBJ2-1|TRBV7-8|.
TGTGCCAGCAGCTTTCTGGCGGTGGGACAGGGGAGTCATGGGCAGTTCTTC
CASSFLAVGQGSHGQFF
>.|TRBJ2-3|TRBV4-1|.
TGCGCCAGCAGCCAACAGGAGGGGAGGTTCGGTACAGATACGCAGTATTTT
CASSQQEGRFGTDTQYF
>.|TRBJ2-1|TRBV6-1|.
TGTGCCAGCAGAGAACGGGGGAGCTCCTACAATGAGCAGTTCTTC
CASRERGSSYNEQFF
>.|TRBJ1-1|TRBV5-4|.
TGTGCCAGCAGCCGCCCGGGCCTCAGGGCGGACACTGAAGCTTTCTTT
CASSRPGLRADTEAFF
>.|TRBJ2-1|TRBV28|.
TGTGCCAGCAGGACAGACCCCAATGAGCAGTTCTTC
CASRTDPNEQFF
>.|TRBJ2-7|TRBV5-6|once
TGTGCCAGCAGCCCGACAGGGACTCGCTACGAGCAGTACTTC
CASSPTGTRYEQYF
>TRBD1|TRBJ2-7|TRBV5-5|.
TGTGCCAGCAGCAGGACAGGGCTCTACTACGAGCAGTACTTC
CASSRTGLYYEQYF
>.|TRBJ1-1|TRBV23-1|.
TGCGCCAGCAGTCAATTACAGACACGACCAGACACTGAAGCTTTCTTT
CASSQLQTRPDTEAFF
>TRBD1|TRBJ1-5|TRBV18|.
TGTGCCAGCTCACCACGGGACAGGGTCAATCAGCCCCAGCATTTT
CASSPRDRVNQPQHF
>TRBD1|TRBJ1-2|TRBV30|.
TGTGCCTGGAGTGGGACAGGGGGCTACTATGGCTACACCTTC
CAWSGTGGYYGYTF
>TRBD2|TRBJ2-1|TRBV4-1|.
TGCGCCAGCAGCCAAGAAGGGAGAGGACTAGCGGGAGGTCATGAGCAGTTCTTC
CASSQEGRGLAGGHEQFF
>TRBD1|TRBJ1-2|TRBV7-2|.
TGTGCCAGCAGCTTAGCGCTACAGGGGGCCGGCGGCTACACCTTC
CASSLALQGAGGYTF
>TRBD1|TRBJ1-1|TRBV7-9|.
TGTGCCAGCAGCTGGGGACAGGCTGAAGCTTTCTTT
CASSWGQAEAFF
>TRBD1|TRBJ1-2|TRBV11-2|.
TGTGCCAGCAGCTCAAGCCGGGACAGGGGGCCTGGCTACACCTTC
CASSSSRDRGPGYTF
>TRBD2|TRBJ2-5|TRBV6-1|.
TGTGCCATCAGCGGGAGGGAAGAGACCCAGTACTTC
CAISGREETQYF
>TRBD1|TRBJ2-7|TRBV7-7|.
TGTGCTAGCAGCCCTGGACAGGGGGCCTACGAGCAGTACTTC
CASSPGQGAYEQYF
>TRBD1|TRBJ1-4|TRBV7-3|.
TGTGCCAGCAGCTTGACCGGACAGGGCGGTGAAAAACTGTTTTTT
CASSLTGQGGEKLFF
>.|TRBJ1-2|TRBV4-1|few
TGCGCCAGCAGCCAAGATTACCTAGCTAACTATGGCTACACCTTC
CASSQDYLANYGYTF
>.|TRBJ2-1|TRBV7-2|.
TGTGCCAGCAGCTTCACTTACAATGAGCAGTTCTTC
CASSFTYNEQFF